This is a list of T cell receptor beta chains from one sample in a study of cytomegalovirus exposure and HLA in healthy donors. Measured with immunoSEQ multiplex PCR; TCRdb has only the in-frame clones, and not every one. The sample records some 230,000 clones, around nine tenths being singletons. The sample taken for sequencing was PBMCs. These receptors all come from a young woman in good health and CMV-seronegative. Both conserved end residues are part of each CDR3. A D gene is named only where the DNA matches it firmly.

v_gene: TRBV7-9; j_gene: TRBJ2-1; d_gene: TRBD2; CDR3nt: TGTGCCAGCAGCCCGCCCGGGACTAGCGGGAGACATGAGCAGTTCTTC; CDR3aa: CASSPPGTSGRHEQFF
v_gene: TRBV7-2; j_gene: TRBJ1-5; d_gene: -; CDR3nt: TGTGCCAGCAGCCTCAGGGGCAATCAGCCCCAGCATTTT; CDR3aa: CASSLRGNQPQHF
v_gene: TRBV19; j_gene: TRBJ2-7; d_gene: TRBD1; CDR3nt: TGTGCCAGTTCGCCTCGGACAGGAGGCACCGACGAGCAGTACTTC; CDR3aa: CASSPRTGGTDEQYF
v_gene: TRBV5-1; j_gene: TRBJ2-7; d_gene: TRBD2; CDR3nt: TGCGCCAGCAGCTTGGCTAGCGGAACCTACGAGCAGTACTTC; CDR3aa: CASSLASGTYEQYF
v_gene: TRBV7-9; j_gene: TRBJ1-1; d_gene: -; CDR3nt: TGTGCCAGCAGCTATCCCGGGGATTTGAACACTGAAGCTTTCTTT; CDR3aa: CASSYPGDLNTEAFF
v_gene: TRBV27; j_gene: TRBJ2-5; d_gene: -; CDR3nt: TGTGCCAGCAGTCCCCGGACAGAACAAGAGACCCAGTACTTC; CDR3aa: CASSPRTEQETQYF
v_gene: TRBV30; j_gene: TRBJ1-2; d_gene: TRBD1; CDR3nt: TGTGCCTGGAACAGGGGGGTCATAAACTATGGCTACACCTTC; CDR3aa: CAWNRGVINYGYTF
v_gene: TRBV7-9; j_gene: TRBJ2-6; d_gene: TRBD1; CDR3nt: TGTGCCAGCAAATCCGGGACAGGGGGCTCTGGGGCCAACGTCCTGACTTTC; CDR3aa: CASKSGTGGSGANVLTF
v_gene: TRBV6-1; j_gene: TRBJ1-3; d_gene: -; CDR3nt: TGTGCCAGCAGTGAATATTGGGAGGGAGGAAACACCATATATTTT; CDR3aa: CASSEYWEGGNTIYF
v_gene: TRBV5-1; j_gene: TRBJ2-2; d_gene: TRBD2; CDR3nt: TGCGCCAGCAGCTCCGGACTAGCGGGAGATTTCGGGGAGCTGTTTTTT; CDR3aa: CASSSGLAGDFGELFF
v_gene: TRBV6-5; j_gene: TRBJ2-7; d_gene: -; CDR3nt: TGTGCCAGCAGTTACGGGGGGACCCAGGATTTCTACGAGCAGTACTTC; CDR3aa: CASSYGGTQDFYEQYF
v_gene: TRBV29-1; j_gene: TRBJ1-1; d_gene: -; CDR3nt: TGCAGCGTTGAAAGGAGTGGGGGGGCGAACACTGAAGCTTTCTTT; CDR3aa: CSVERSGGANTEAFF
v_gene: TRBV28; j_gene: TRBJ2-7; d_gene: -; CDR3nt: TGTGCCAGCAGCGGAGTCAGGTTCGCGACTAGTCCCGACGAGCAGTACTTC; CDR3aa: CASSGVRFATSPDEQYF
v_gene: TRBV9; j_gene: TRBJ2-6; d_gene: -; CDR3nt: TGTGCCAGCAGCGTCCAGGGAGGAGGGGCCAACGTCCTGACTTTC; CDR3aa: CASSVQGGGANVLTF
v_gene: TRBV5-1; j_gene: TRBJ2-1; d_gene: TRBD2; CDR3nt: TGCGCCAGCAGCTTCGGACTAGCGGGAGGAGGCAATGAGCAGTTCTTC; CDR3aa: CASSFGLAGGGNEQFF